A few counts support the clone carrying this T cell receptor beta chain. The ends were cut back, 3 bases at V and 3 bases at J, with 12 bases in the middle. Germline V gene lookup returns CDR1 MDHEN and CDR2 SYDVKM. This CDR3 comprises 14 residues. The sample is drawn from a study of blood T cells in healthy people across ages. It was with a sample-barcoded 5' primer and a J-beta primer mix that a second PCR of roughly 6 to 12 cycles was run. One entry per CDR3 protein, called by TCRdb with MiXCR from the 5' RACE reads. The table includes 650,000 to 700,000 distinct CDR3 sequences, roughly half detected once.

The TCR sequence derives from a woman older than 75 in good health. The rearrangement joins TRBV28 to TRBJ2-7; D is unclear. Sequencing was performed on blood. For the CDR3, the DNA is TGTGCCAGCAGTTTTTTGGGGTCCGACTACGAGCAGTACTTC. Residues: CASSFLGSDYEQYF.